This entry lists 8 T cell receptor beta chains sequenced from one sample in a study of T-cell reconstitution after alpha-beta-depleted transplantation in children. Construction of the TCRbeta library involved unique molecular identifiers. Each CDR3 protein gets one entry after TCRdb re-called the PCR reads with MiXCR. The repertoire holds about a million distinct CDR3 sequences, with about 29% as singletons. The sample consisted of PBMCs, mostly from graft donor cells, taken 360 days after TCRalphabeta/CD19-depleted stem cell transplant. The receptor source for this set is a boy in the first two years of life who had a stem cell transplant for SCID, so the T cells may come from the graft donor.

This clonotype was seen a few times. V is TRBV5-1 and J is TRBJ2-3, with no clear D. Germline V gene sequence: CDR1 SGHRS, CDR2 YFSETQ. The CDR3 consists of 16 residues. V lost 5 bases and J lost 4, with 20 bases in between. This chain's CDR3 is CASRPTDSLAPDTQYF. CDR3 bases: TGCGCCAGCAGACCTACCGACTCCCTGGCCCCAGATACGCAGTATTTT. The full variable domain, completed using reference TRBV5-1 and TRBJ2-3, is KAGVTQTPRYLIKTRGQQVTLSCSPISGHRSVSWYQQTPGQGLQFLFEYFSETQRNKGNFPGRFSGRQFSNSRSEMNVSTLELGDSALYLCASRPTDSLAPDTQYFGPGTRLTVL.

This clonotype was recorded a few times. V usage is TRBV27 and J usage is TRBJ2-4; TRBD2 aligns across 11 bases. CDR1 and CDR2 from the germline V gene are MNHEY and SMNVEV (reference sequence). The CDR3 extends over 14 amino acids. V dropped 4 bases and J dropped 6; count of bases not matched to a gene: 2. For the CDR3, the DNA is TGTGCCAGCAGTTCCGGGACTAGCGGAAACATTCAGTACTTC. The encoded protein is CASSSGTSGNIQYF.

This chain joins TRBV20-1 and TRBJ2-3, with 14 nucleotides matching TRBD2. Germline V gene data show CDR1 as DFQATT and CDR2 as SNEGSKA (reference sequence). The CDR3 spans 16 residues. The ends lost 3 bases at V and 5 bases at J; junction bases unmatched: 7. CDR3 sequence: CSASETSGGALDTQYF. The CDR3 DNA follows: TGCAGTGCTAGCGAGACTAGCGGGGGGGCCTTAGATACGCAGTATTTT.

This chain joins TRBV12-3 or TRBV12-4 and TRBJ2-5, with TRBD2 matching 9 bases. J lost 5 bases, V lost 6 bases, and 13 bases had no gene match. The CDR3 length is 16 residues. The CDR3 here is CASSAYRGLAGETQYF. CDR3 sequence (DNA): TGTGCCAGCAGCGCCTACCGGGGTCTAGCGGGGGAGACCCAGTACTTC.

The chain employs TRBV29-1 and TRBJ2-3, with D unresolved. The V end was cut by 8 bases, the J end by 6 bases, with 15 bases between. There are 12 residues in the CDR3. Germline V CDR1 and CDR2: SQVTM, ANQGSEA. CDR3 amino acids: CSPSRIGDTQYF. CDR3 coding DNA: TGCAGCCCGTCTAGGATAGGGGATACGCAGTATTTT.

The chain employs TRBV6-1 and TRBJ1-5, with D unresolved. The V end lost 10 bases, the J end lost 2 bases, and 12 bases lay between the germline ends. Per germline, CDR1 MNHNS and CDR2 SASEGT. This CDR3 has 13 amino acids. The CDR3 nucleotides are TGTGCCACCGGGAGGGATGGCAATCAGCCCCAGCATTTT. Encoded protein: CATGRDGNQPQHF.

The chain joins TRBV5-1 to TRBJ1-1; no firm D call. Per germline, CDR1 SGHRS and CDR2 YFSETQ. The germline V and J ends were trimmed by 6 bases and 0 bases, with 12 bases remaining between them. The CDR3 sequence is 14 residues long. Here the CDR3 reads CASTFGDVNTEAFF. CDR3 nucleotide sequence: TGCGCCAGCACCTTCGGGGATGTGAACACTGAAGCTTTCTTT.

Comments on this clonotype: Mismatch with germline at one junction end may stem from a read error. The rearrangement links TRBV12-3 or TRBV12-4 to TRBJ1-4, with D tentatively TRBD1 (6 bases). This CDR3 spans 14 amino acids. The CDR3 reads CASSQWTVNEKVFF. For the CDR3, the DNA is TGTGCCAGCAGCCAATGGACAGTTAATGAAAAAGTGTTTTTT.